The clone carrying this TCR beta chain was detected many times. TCRdb re-analysed the 5' RACE reads in MiXCR, keeping a single row per CDR3 protein. The sample contains 70,000 to 95,000 distinct CDR3 sequences, roughly an eighth of which appear only once. The data derive from a study of neurological immune-mediated disorders. Time point here: longitudinal time-point 2. The unsorted libraries had their origin in 2 million PBMCs stored at -80 C. Germline V gene sequence: CDR1 MNHNY, CDR2 SVGAGI (reference sequence). The CDR3 covers 14 residues. V lost 8 bases to trimming and J lost 2 bases, with 14 bases between them.

The sequenced material came from PBMCs. This receptor was identified in a female donor with HTLV-1-associated myelopathy (HAM/TSP). The chain has TRBV6-6 and TRBJ2-3; no definite D call. CDR3 amino acids: CASDDGRFTDTQYF. For the CDR3, the DNA is TGTGCCAGCGATGACGGACGGTTCACAGATACGCAGTATTTT.